The 2 T cell receptor beta chains presented below share a single source sample, sequenced in a study of shared clonotypes between healthy human individuals. The method was immunoSEQ multiplex PCR; TCRdb's version includes in-frame clones alone and lacks a portion of them. The sample lists about 2.4 million clones; approximately 93% were seen once. What was sequenced was naive CD4+ T cells from PBMCs. Subset: CD45RA+ positively selected. These receptor sequences come from a man younger than 35 in good health. Some clones in this sample may be carry-over from other donors' samples.

The chain links TRBV6-6 to TRBJ1-5, with a tentative D call TRBD1 (5 bases). Per the germline V gene, CDR1 is MNHNY and CDR2 is SVGAGI (reference sequence). V lost 0 bases to trimming and J lost 2 bases, with 8 bases between them. The CDR3 runs to 15 residues. The CDR3 sequence: CASSYSETGNQPQHF. CDR3 sequence (DNA): TGTGCCAGCAGTTACTCGGAGACAGGCAATCAGCCCCAGCATTTT.

This clone was seen a single time. The J gene is TRBJ2-7, the V gene TRBV10-3; TRBD2 matches 13 bases. V was clipped by 5 bases and J by 0 bases; unmatched bases: 10. Germline V lookup: CDR1 ENHRY, CDR2 SYGVKD. CDR3 size: 18 residues. CDR3 sequence: CAISFGRTSGSSSYEQYF. CDR3 DNA sequence: TGTGCCATCAGTTTCGGAAGGACTAGCGGGAGTAGCTCCTACGAGCAGTACTTC.